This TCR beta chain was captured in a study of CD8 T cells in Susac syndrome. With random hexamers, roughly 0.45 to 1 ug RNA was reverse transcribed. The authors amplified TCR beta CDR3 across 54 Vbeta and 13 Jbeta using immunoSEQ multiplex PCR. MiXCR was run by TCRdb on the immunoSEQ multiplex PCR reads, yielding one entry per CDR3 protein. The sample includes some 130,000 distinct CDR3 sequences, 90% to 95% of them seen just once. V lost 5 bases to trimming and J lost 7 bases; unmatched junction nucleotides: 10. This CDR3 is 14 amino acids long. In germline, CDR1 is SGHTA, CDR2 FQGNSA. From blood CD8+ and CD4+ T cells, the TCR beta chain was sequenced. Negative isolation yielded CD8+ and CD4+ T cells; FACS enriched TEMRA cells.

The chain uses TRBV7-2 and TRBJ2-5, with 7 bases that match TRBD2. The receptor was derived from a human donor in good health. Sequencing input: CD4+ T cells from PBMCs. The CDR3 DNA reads TGTGCCAGCAGCGGCATACTTGGGAGGGGGACCCAGTACTTC. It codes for CASSGILGRGTQYF.